A single sample is the source of the 21 T cell receptor beta chains below, sequenced in a study of blood T cells in healthy people across ages. Primers used in a second PCR of about 7 to 12 cycles were a sample-barcoded 5' primer and a J-beta primer mix. TCRdb used MiXCR to reprocess the 5' RACE reads, holding one entry per CDR3 protein. The profile shows roughly 800,000 distinct CDR3 sequences, roughly 64% of them singletons. The sample taken for sequencing was blood. The source of these receptors is a man under 40 in good health.

The chain links TRBV20-1 to TRBJ2-7; a weak D match, TRBD2 (6 bases). Germline V gives CDR1 DFQATT, CDR2 SNEGSKA (reference sequence). V lost 3 bases to trimming and J lost 0 bases, with 12 bases between them. The CDR3 loop spans 14 amino acids. In DNA, the CDR3 is TGCAGTGCTAGCAACCTAGCGAACTCCTACGAGCAGTACTTC. It codes for CSASNLANSYEQYF.

This clonotype appeared once. This chain connects TRBV10-3 to TRBJ2-7; D might be TRBD1 or TRBD2, each matching 5 bases. CDR1 is ENHRY and CDR2 is SYGVKD in the germline V gene. The CDR3 covers 14 residues. V lost 5 bases, J lost 3 bases, and 14 bases lay in between. The CDR3 bases are TGTGCCATCAGTAGCCGGGACGGGTTCTACGAGCAGTACTTC. It codes for CAISSRDGFYEQYF.

The chain is built from TRBV6-2 or TRBV6-3 and TRBJ2-5, with unresolved D. The V end lost 1 base, the J end lost 7 bases, and 10 bases lay between the germline ends. CDR3 length equals 13 residues. Germline V CDR1 and CDR2: MNHEY, SVGEGT. DNA for the CDR3: TGTGCCAGCAGTTACTTCGGTTGGGGGACCCAGTACTTC. This gives the protein CASSYFGWGTQYF.

The genes are TRBV20-1 and TRBJ1-5, with 7 bases that match TRBD1. Germline CDR1 is DFQATT and CDR2 is SNEGSKA (reference sequence). The V segment lost 5 bases and the J segment 8 bases; nucleotides outside the gene matches: 12. This CDR3 is 14 amino acids long. The CDR3 protein is CSAENRDSKKPQHF. The CDR3, as DNA: TGCAGTGCTGAGAACCGGGACAGCAAAAAGCCCCAGCATTTT.

CDR3 coding DNA: TGTGCCAGCAGTACAGGACAGGGGAGGGATACGCAGTATTTT. This codes for CASSTGQGRDTQYF. This chain connects TRBV6-5 to TRBJ2-3; 9 bases line up with TRBD1. The V and J ends lost 5 bases and 6 bases, in that order; junction bases with no gene match: 6. Germline assignment: CDR1 MNHEY and CDR2 SVGAGI. The CDR3 is made up of 14 amino acids.

DNA of the CDR3: TGTGCCAGCAGGACTACGACTGGATTTAACACTGAAGCTTTCTTT. Translation gives CASRTTTGFNTEAFF. The chain combines TRBV5-8 with TRBJ1-1, with D unresolved. Germline CDR1 is SGHTS and CDR2 is YDEGEE. Trimming took 5 bases from V and 2 from J, leaving 16 bases between them. The CDR3 is made up of 15 amino acids.

This clonotype was seen a few times. The chain combines TRBV6-2 or TRBV6-3 with TRBJ2-1; 9 bases agree with TRBD2. Germline CDR1 reads MNHEY; CDR2 reads SVGEGT. The CDR3 runs 14 residues. With V trimmed by 2 bases and J by 9 bases, 5 bases remained unmatched. The CDR3 coding sequence is TGTGCCAGCAGTTACGGCGGGAGGGCCTCTGAGCAGTTCTTC. This sequence encodes CASSYGGRASEQFF.

The CDR3, as DNA: TGTGCCAGCAGCTCCCGGGGGTACGAAGCTTTCTTT. Protein: CASSSRGYEAFF. This rearrangement joins TRBV3-1 to TRBJ1-1, with a possible D match to TRBD1 (5 bases). The CDR3 sequence is 12 residues long. Germline V gene lookup returns CDR1 LGHDT and CDR2 YNNKEL (reference sequence). Trimming left V 5 bases short and J 8 bases short, with 12 bases between.

This clonotype came up a few times. The J gene is TRBJ2-1, the V gene TRBV7-2; TRBD1 or TRBD2 may be the D gene (5 bases each). The CDR3 consists of 16 residues. Germline CDR1 SGHTA, CDR2 FQGNSA. The ends were cut back, 7 bases at V and 3 bases at J, with 19 bases in the middle. In nucleotides, the CDR3 is TGTGCCAGCAACAATTCTCCGGGACCCAACTACAATGAGCAGTTCTTC. It encodes CASNNSPGPNYNEQFF.

The gene calls are TRBV18 and TRBJ2-3; D is possibly TRBD1 (5 bases). CDR1 and CDR2 (germline): KGHSH, LQKENI. The ends were cut back, 0 bases at V and 1 base at J, with 8 bases in the middle. There are 15 residues in the CDR3. The CDR3 is CASSPPLQGTDTQYF. The CDR3 DNA is TGTGCCAGCTCACCACCTCTACAGGGCACAGATACGCAGTATTTT.

This clonotype showed up just a few times. This chain uses TRBV3-1 with TRBJ2-1; D is unresolved. The V end lost 0 bases, the J end lost 0 bases, and 6 bases lay between the germline ends. The CDR3 loop spans 15 amino acids. CDR1 and CDR2 from the germline V gene are LGHDT and YNNKEL (reference sequence). The CDR3 loop is CASSQDLNSYNEQFF. Written as DNA, the CDR3 is TGTGCCAGCAGCCAAGATTTGAACTCCTACAATGAGCAGTTCTTC.

This clonotype was counted at least ten times. V usage is TRBV12-3 or TRBV12-4 and J usage is TRBJ2-1; no firm D call. The CDR3 contains 13 residues. The V end was cut by 3 bases, the J end by 4 bases, with 7 bases between. In DNA, the CDR3 is TGTGCCAGCAGTTTTCTAGAATACAATGAGCAGTTCTTC. The encoded protein is CASSFLEYNEQFF.

This clonotype appeared a single time. The chain joins TRBV7-2 to TRBJ2-1; D is uncertain. Germline V gene sequence: CDR1 SGHTA, CDR2 FQGNSA. The length of the CDR3 is 13 residues. V gave up 5 bases and J gave up 4 bases, with 9 bases separating them. The DNA for the CDR3 is TGTGCCAGCAGCACGACGTCGTACAATGAGCAGTTCTTC. The encoded protein is CASSTTSYNEQFF.

The genes are TRBV7-2 and TRBJ2-3, with a tentative D call TRBD2 (5 bases). Looked up from germline, CDR1 is SGHTA and CDR2 is FQGNSA. The CDR3 runs to 15 residues. V lost 5 bases to trimming and J lost 0 bases, with 12 bases between them. The CDR3, as DNA: TGTGCCAGCAGCGAGGCCCTAGCTAGCACAGATACGCAGTATTTT. Protein: CASSEALASTDTQYF.

The chain employs TRBV12-3 or TRBV12-4 and TRBJ2-4; perhaps D is TRBD1 or TRBD2 (5 bases each). V dropped 6 bases and J dropped 8 bases, with 14 bases sitting between them. There are 13 residues in the CDR3. The CDR3 is CASSRQLRDIQYF. CDR3 nucleotide sequence: TGTGCCAGCAGCCGACAGTTGAGGGACATTCAGTACTTC.

The chain couples TRBV3-1 to TRBJ2-1; no reliable D call. V was cut by 3 bases and J by 4 bases, with 10 bases left in between. The CDR3 is 14 residues long. Germline CDR1 and CDR2: LGHDT and YNNKEL (reference sequence). In DNA form, the CDR3 reads TGTGCCAGCAGCCATGAGGCGGTGTACAATGAGCAGTTCTTC. It codes for CASSHEAVYNEQFF.

The gene calls are TRBV27 and TRBJ2-7; a possible D gene is TRBD2 (6 bases). The J call may be in error: the DNA end matches TRBJ2-5 better. The CDR3 has 16 residues. Germline V CDR1 and CDR2: MNHEY, SMNVEV (reference sequence). CDR3 bases: TGTGCCAGCAGCCTTCGGTGGGGGGTCCCCACAGAGACCCAGTACTTC. Protein: CASSLRWGVPTETQYF.

This clonotype turned up a few times. The CDR3 DNA follows: TGCAGTGCTAGAACCACTAGCTCGGTATACGAGCAGTACTTC. This gives the protein CSARTTSSVYEQYF. V and J are TRBV20-1 and TRBJ2-7; D might be TRBD2 (6 bases). CDR3 length equals 14 residues. Germline V gene lookup returns CDR1 DFQATT and CDR2 SNEGSKA (reference sequence). V was pared by 2 bases and J by 4 bases, with 15 bases between.

The genes are TRBV5-1 and TRBJ2-3; perhaps D is TRBD1 or TRBD2 (5 bases each). This CDR3 comprises 15 residues. Germline V gene data show CDR1 as SGHRS and CDR2 as YFSETQ. V lost 2 bases and J lost 2, with 12 bases in between. CDR3 DNA: TGCGCCAGCAGCTTTGAGGGGTACATCACAGATACGCAGTATTTT. Translating it yields CASSFEGYITDTQYF.

The V and J genes are TRBV29-1 and TRBJ2-5; 13 nucleotides line up with TRBD2. CDR1 and CDR2 (germline): SQVTM, ANQGSEA. V lost 5 bases, J lost 11 bases, and 14 bases stayed unmatched. The CDR3 totals 15 residues. The CDR3 here is CSVRNVLAGGREQYF. CDR3 nucleotide sequence: TGCAGCGTTAGGAACGTACTAGCGGGAGGGAGGGAGCAGTACTTC.

The chain joins TRBV7-2 to TRBJ2-1; 9 nucleotides match TRBD1. V was clipped by 5 bases and J by 7 bases; unmatched bases: 12. The CDR3 is 16 amino acids. Germline lookup yields CDR1 SGHTA and CDR2 FQGNSA. For the CDR3, the DNA is TGTGCCAGCAGCCCGCCTTACAGGGGGCGCCGGAATGAGCAGTTCTTC. Translation: CASSPPYRGRRNEQFF.